This T cell receptor (beta chain) appears in the sequencing data of a study of CD8 T cells in Susac syndrome. Whole-study results and caveats: The study conceded that relatively few individuals underwent its TCR sequencing and HLA analysis.

An input of 0.5 to 1 ug of RNA was subjected to reverse transcription using random hexamers. TCRdb used MiXCR to reprocess the immunoSEQ multiplex PCR reads, holding one entry per CDR3 protein. The sample lists about 300,000 distinct CDR3 sequences; about 91% were seen once. Of note for this clonotype: The target antigen is unknown.

V dropped 8 bases and J dropped 3 bases, with 13 bases sitting between them. Germline loops: CDR1 DFQATT, CDR2 SNEGSKA (reference sequence). CDR3 length: 12 residues. The specimen sequenced was CD4+ T cells from PBMCs. The sequence derives from a human donor with multiple sclerosis. The genes are TRBV20-1 and TRBJ1-2; perhaps TRBD1 as D (5 bases). CDR3 loop: CSTLRGDYGYTF. Here the CDR3 DNA reads TGCAGTACACTACGGGGGGACTATGGCTACACCTTC.